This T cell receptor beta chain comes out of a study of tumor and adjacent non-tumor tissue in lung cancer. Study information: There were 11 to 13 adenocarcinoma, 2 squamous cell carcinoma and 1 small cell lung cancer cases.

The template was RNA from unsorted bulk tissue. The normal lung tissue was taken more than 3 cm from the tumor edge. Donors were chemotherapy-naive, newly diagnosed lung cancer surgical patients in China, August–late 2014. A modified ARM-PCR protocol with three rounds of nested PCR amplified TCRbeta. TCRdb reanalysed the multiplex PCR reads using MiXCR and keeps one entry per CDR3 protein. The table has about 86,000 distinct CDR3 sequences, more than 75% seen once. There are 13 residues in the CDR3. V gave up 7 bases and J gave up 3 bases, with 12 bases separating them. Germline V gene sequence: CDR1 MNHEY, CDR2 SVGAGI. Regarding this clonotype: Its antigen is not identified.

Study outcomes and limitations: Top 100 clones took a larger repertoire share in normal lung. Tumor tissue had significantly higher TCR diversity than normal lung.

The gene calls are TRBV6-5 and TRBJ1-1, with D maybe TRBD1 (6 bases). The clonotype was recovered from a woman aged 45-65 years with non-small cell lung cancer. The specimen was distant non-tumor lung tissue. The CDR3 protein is CASNRQADTEAFF. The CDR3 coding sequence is TGTGCCAGCAATCGACAGGCTGACACTGAAGCTTTCTTT.